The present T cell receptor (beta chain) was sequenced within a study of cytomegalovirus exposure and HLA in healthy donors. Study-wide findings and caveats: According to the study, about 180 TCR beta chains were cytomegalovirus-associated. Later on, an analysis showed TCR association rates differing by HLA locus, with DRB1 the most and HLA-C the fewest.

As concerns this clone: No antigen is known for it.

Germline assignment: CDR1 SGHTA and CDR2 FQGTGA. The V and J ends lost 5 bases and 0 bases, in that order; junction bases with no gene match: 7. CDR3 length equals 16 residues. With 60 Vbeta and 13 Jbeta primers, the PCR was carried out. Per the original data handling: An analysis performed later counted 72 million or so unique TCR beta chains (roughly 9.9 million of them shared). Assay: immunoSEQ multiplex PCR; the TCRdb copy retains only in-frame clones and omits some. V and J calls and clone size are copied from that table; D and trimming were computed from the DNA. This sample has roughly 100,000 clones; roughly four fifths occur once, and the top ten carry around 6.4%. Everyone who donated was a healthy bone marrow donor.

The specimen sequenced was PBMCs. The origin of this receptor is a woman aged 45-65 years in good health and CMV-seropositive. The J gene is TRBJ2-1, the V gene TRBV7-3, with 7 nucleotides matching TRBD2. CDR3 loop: CASSPGGTPSYNEQFF. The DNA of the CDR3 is TGTGCCAGCAGCCCCGGGGGGACTCCCTCCTACAATGAGCAGTTCTTC.